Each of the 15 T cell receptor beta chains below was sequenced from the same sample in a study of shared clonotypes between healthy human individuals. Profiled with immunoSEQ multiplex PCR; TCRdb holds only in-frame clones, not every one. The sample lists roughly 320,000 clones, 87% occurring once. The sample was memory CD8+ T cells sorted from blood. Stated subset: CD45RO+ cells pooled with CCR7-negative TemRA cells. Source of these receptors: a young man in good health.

This chain's CDR3 is CATLGLVADTQYF. The CDR3 nucleotides read TGTGCCACCCTTGGACTTGTTGCAGATACGCAGTATTTT. The chain joins TRBV10-3 to TRBJ2-3; D might be TRBD2 (5 bases). V gave up 10 bases and J gave up 4 bases, with 15 bases separating them. The CDR3 is 13 amino acids. CDR1 ENHRY and CDR2 SYGVKD come from the germline V gene.

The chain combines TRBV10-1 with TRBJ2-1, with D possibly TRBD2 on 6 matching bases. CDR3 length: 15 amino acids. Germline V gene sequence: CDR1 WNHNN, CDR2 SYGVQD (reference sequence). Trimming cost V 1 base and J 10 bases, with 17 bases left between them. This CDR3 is CASSEFPGLIREQFF. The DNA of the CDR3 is TGCGCCAGCAGTGAGTTCCCGGGACTGATTAGGGAGCAGTTCTTC.

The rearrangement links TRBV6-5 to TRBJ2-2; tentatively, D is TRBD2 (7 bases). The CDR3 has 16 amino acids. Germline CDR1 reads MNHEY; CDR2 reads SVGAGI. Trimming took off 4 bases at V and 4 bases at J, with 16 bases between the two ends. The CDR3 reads CASSLGGTPFTGELFF. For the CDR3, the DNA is TGTGCCAGCAGTTTGGGGGGGACACCCTTCACCGGGGAGCTGTTTTTT.

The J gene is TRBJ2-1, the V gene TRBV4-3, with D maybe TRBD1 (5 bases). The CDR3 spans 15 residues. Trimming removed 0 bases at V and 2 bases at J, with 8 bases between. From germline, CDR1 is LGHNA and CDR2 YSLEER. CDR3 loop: CASSQDRAPYNEQFF. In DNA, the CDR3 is TGCGCCAGCAGCCAAGACAGGGCTCCCTACAATGAGCAGTTCTTC.

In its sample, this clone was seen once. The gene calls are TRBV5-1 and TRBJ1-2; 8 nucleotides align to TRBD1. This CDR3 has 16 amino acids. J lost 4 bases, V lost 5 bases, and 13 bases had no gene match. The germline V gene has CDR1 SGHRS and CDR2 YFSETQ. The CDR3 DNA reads TGCGCCAGCAGTCACCTCCCCGGGACAGGCGCCTATGGCTACACCTTC. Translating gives CASSHLPGTGAYGYTF. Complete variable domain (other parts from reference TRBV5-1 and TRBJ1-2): KAGVTQTPRYLIKTRGQQVTLSCSPISGHRSVSWYQQTPGQGLQFLFEYFSETQRNKGNFPGRFSGRQFSNSRSEMNVSTLELGDSALYLCASSHLPGTGAYGYTFGSGTRLTVV.

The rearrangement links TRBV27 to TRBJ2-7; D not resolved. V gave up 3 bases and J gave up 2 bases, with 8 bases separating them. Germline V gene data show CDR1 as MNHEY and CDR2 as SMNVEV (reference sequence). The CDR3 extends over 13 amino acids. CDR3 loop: CASSFRSTYEQYF. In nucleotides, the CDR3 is TGTGCCAGCAGTTTTAGGAGTACCTACGAGCAGTACTTC.

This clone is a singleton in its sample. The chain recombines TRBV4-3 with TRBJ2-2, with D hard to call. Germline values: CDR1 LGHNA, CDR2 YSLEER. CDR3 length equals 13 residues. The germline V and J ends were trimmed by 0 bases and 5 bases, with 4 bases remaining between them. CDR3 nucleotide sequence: TGCGCCAGCAGCCAAGATGGGACCGGGGAGCTGTTTTTT. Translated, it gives CASSQDGTGELFF.

CDR3 in amino acids: CASSPRTGGILNYGYTF. For the CDR3, the DNA is TGTGCCAGTAGTCCCAGGACAGGGGGGATCCTTAACTATGGCTACACCTTC. The chain combines TRBV19 with TRBJ1-2; 10 bases line up with TRBD1. The junction had 10 bases not matched to a gene; V was cut back by 5 bases and J by 1 base. This CDR3 has 17 residues. Germline loops: CDR1 LNHDA, CDR2 SQIVND (reference sequence). Based on the CDR3 plus reference TRBV19 and TRBJ1-2, the full variable domain is DGGITQSPKYLFRKEGQNVTLSCEQNLNHDAMYWYRQDPGQGLRLIYYSQIVNDFQKGDIAEGYSVSREKKESFPLTVTSAQKNPTAFYLCASSPRTGGILNYGYTFGSGTRLTVV.

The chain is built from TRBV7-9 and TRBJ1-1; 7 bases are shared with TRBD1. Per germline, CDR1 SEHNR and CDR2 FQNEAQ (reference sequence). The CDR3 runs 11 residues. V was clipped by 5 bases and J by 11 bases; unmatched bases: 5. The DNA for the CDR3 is TGTGCCAGCAGCCCAGCAGGGGGGGCTTTCTTT. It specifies CASSPAGGAFF.

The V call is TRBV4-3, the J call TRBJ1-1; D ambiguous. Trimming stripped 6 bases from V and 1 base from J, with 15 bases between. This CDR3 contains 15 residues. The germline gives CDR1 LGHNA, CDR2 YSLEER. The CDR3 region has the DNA TGCGCCAGCAGTTCCCGACATGGCCAGAACACTGAAGCTTTCTTT. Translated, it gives CASSSRHGQNTEAFF.

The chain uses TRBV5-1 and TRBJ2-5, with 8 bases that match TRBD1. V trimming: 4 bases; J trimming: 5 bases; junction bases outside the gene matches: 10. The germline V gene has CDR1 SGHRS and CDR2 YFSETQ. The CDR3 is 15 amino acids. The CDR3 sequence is CASSPWDRTSETQYF. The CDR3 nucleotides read TGCGCCAGCAGCCCCTGGGACAGGACTTCGGAGACCCAGTACTTC.

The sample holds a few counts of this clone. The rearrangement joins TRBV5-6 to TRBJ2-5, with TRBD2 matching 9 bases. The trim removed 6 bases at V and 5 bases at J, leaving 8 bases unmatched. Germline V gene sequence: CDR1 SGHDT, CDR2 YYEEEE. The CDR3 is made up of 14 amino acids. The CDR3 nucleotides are TGTGCCAGCACCGTAGCGGGAGTCTTTGAGACCCAGTACTTC. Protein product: CASTVAGVFETQYF.

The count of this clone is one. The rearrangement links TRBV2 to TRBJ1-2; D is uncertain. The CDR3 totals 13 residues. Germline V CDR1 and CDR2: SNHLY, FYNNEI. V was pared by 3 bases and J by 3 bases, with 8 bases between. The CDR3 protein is CASSEATDYGYTF. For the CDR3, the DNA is TGTGCCAGCAGTGAGGCGACGGACTATGGCTACACCTTC.

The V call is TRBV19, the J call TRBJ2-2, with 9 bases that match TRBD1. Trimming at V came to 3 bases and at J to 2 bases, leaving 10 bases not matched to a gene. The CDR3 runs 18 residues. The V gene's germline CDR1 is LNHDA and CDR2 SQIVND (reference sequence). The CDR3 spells CASSILPGQGKNTGELFF. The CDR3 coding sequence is TGTGCCAGTAGTATCCTCCCGGGACAGGGAAAAAACACCGGGGAGCTGTTTTTT. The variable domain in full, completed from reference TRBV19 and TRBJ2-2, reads DGGITQSPKYLFRKEGQNVTLSCEQNLNHDAMYWYRQDPGQGLRLIYYSQIVNDFQKGDIAEGYSVSREKKESFPLTVTSAQKNPTAFYLCASSILPGQGKNTGELFFGEGSRLTVL.

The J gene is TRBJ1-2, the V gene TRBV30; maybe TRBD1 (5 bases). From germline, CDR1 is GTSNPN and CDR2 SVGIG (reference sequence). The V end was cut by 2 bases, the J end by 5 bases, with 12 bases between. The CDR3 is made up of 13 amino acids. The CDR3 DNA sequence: TGTGCCTGGAGTTCCATCGAGGGGTATGGCTACACCTTC. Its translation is CAWSSIEGYGYTF.